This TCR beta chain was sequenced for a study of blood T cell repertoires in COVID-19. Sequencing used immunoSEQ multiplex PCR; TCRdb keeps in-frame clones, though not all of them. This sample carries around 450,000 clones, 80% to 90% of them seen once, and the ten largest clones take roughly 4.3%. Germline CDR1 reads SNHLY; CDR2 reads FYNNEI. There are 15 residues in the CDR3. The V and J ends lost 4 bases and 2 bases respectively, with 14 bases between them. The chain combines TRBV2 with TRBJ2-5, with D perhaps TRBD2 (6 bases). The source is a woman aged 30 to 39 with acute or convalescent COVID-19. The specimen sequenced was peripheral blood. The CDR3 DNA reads TGTGCCAGCAGTGCGGTGGGACTTAAACAAGAGACCCAGTACTTC. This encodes CASSAVGLKQETQYF.